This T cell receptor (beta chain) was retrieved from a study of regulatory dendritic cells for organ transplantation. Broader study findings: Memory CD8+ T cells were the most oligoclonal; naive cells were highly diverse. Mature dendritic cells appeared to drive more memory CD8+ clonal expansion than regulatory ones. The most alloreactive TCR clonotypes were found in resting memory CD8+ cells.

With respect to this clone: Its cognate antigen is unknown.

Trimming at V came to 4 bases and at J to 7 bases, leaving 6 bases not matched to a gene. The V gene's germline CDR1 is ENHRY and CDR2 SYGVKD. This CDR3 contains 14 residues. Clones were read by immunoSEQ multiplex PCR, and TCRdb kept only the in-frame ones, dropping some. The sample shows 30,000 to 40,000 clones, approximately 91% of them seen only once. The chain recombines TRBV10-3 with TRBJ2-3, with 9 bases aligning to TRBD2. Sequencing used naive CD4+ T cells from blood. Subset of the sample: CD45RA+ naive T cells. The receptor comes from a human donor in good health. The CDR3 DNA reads TGTGCCATCAGTGCGCGGGGGGGCGTTTATACGCAGTATTTT. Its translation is CAISARGGVYTQYF.